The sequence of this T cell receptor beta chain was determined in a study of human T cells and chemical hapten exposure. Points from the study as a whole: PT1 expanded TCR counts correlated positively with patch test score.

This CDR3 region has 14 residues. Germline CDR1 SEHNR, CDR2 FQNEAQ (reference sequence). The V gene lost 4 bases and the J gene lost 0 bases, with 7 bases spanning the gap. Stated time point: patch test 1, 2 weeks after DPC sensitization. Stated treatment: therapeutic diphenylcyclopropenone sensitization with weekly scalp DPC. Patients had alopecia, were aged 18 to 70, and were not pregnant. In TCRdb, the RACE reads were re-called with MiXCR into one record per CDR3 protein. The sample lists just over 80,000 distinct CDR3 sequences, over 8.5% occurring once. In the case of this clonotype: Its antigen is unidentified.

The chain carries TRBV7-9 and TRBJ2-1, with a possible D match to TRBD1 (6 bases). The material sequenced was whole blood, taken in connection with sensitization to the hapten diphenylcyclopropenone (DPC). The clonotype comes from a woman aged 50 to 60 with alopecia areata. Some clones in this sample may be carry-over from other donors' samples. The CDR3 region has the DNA TGTGCCAGCAGCTCGGGACACTCCTACAATGAGCAGTTCTTC. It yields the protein CASSSGHSYNEQFF.